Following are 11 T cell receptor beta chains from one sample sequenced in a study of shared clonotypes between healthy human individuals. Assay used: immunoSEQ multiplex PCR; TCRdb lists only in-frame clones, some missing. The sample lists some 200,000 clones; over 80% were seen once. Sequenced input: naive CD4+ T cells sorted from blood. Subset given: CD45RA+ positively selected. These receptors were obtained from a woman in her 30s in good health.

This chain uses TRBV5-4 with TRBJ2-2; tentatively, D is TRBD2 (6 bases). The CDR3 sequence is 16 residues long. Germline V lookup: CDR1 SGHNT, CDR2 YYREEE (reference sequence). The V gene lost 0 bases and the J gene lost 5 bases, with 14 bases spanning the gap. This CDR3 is CASSLARGLETGELFF. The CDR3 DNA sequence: TGTGCCAGCAGCTTGGCTCGGGGGTTAGAGACCGGGGAGCTGTTTTTT. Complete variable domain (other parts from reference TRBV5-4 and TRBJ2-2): ETGVTQSPTHLIKTRGQQVTLRCSSQSGHNTVSWYQQALGQGPQFIFQYYREEENGRGNFPPRFSGLQFPNYSSELNVNALELDDSALYLCASSLARGLETGELFFGEGSRLTVL.

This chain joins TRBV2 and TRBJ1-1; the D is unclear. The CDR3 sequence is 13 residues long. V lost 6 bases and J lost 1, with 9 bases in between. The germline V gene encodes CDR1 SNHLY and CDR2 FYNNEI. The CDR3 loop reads CASRIEANTEAFF. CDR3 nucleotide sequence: TGTGCCAGCAGAATCGAAGCGAACACTGAAGCTTTCTTT.

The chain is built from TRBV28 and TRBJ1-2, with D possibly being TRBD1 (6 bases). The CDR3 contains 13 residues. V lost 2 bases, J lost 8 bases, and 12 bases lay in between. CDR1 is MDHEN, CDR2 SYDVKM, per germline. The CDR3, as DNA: TGTGCCAGCAGTTTACTCAGGGGTTACGGCTACACCTTC. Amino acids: CASSLLRGYGYTF.

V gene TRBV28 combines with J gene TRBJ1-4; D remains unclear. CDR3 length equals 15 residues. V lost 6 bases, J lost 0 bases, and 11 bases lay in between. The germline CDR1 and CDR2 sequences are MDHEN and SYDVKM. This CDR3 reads CASSPDPATNEKLFF. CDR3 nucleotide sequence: TGTGCCAGCAGCCCCGACCCTGCAACTAATGAAAAACTGTTTTTT.

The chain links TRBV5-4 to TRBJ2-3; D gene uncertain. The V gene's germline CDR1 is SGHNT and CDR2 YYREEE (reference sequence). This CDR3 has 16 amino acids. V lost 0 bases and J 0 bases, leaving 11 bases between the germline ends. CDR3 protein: CASSLGVIPSTDTQYF. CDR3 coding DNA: TGTGCCAGCAGCTTGGGGGTGATCCCTAGCACAGATACGCAGTATTTT. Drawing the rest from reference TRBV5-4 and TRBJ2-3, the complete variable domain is ETGVTQSPTHLIKTRGQQVTLRCSSQSGHNTVSWYQQALGQGPQFIFQYYREEENGRGNFPPRFSGLQFPNYSSELNVNALELDDSALYLCASSLGVIPSTDTQYFGPGTRLTVL.

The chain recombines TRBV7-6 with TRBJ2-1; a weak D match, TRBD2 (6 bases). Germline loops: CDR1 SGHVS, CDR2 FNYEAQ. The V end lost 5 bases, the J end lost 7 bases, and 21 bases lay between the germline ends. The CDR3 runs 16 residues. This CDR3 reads CASSPFPTGVENEQFF. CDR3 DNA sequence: TGTGCCAGCAGCCCATTCCCGACGGGAGTTGAGAATGAGCAGTTCTTC.

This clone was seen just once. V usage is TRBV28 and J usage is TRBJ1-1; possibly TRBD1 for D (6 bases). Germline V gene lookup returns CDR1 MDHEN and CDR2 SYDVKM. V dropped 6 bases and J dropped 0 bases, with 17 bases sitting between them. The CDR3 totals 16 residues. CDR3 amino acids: CASSLQGALLNTEAFF. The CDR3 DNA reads TGTGCCAGCAGCCTACAGGGAGCGCTCCTGAACACTGAAGCTTTCTTT. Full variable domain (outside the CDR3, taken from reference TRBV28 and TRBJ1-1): DVKVTQSSRYLVKRTGEKVFLECVQDMDHENMFWYRQDPGLGLRLIYFSYDVKMKEKGDIPEGYSVSREKKERFSLILESASTNQTSMYLCASSLQGALLNTEAFFGQGTRLTVV.

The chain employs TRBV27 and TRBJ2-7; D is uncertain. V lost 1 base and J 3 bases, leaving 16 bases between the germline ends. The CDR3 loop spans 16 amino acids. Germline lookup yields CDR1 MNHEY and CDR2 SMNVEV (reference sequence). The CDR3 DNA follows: TGTGCCAGCAGTTTATATTATGGTAGTTTCTGCTACGAGCAGTACTTC. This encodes CASSLYYGSFCYEQYF.

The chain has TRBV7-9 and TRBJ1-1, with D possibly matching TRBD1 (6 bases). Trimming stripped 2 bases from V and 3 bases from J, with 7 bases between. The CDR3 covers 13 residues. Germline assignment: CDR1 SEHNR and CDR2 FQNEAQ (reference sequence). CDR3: CASSLYRDTEAFF. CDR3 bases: TGTGCCAGCAGCTTATACAGGGACACTGAAGCTTTCTTT.

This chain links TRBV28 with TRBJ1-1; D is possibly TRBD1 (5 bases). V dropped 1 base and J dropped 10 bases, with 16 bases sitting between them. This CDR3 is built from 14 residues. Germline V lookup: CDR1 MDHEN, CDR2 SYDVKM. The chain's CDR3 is CASSLSRDSPGAFF. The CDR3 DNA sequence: TGTGCCAGCAGTTTATCCCGGGACTCCCCGGGAGCTTTCTTT.

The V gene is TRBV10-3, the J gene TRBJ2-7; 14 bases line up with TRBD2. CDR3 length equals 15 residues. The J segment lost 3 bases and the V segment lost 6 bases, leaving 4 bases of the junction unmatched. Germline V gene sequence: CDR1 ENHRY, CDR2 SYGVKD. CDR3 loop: CAISLGTSGSYEQYF. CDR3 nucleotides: TGTGCCATCAGCCTGGGGACTAGCGGGAGCTACGAGCAGTACTTC.